The T cell receptor beta chain under discussion was sequenced for a study of tumor-infiltrating lymphocytes in primary liver carcinoma. About the research overall: Those enrolled were patients of both sexes, who were aged 30 to 69 years. Broader study findings: Appearing in all five tumor regions was true of only about 8-25% of top clones.

Co-extraction yielded RNA and DNA from roughly 20-30 mg of unsorted bulk tissue. Surgical resection was used to treat these primary liver carcinoma patients. A constant-region primer primed TCR beta cDNA synthesis from 450 to 550 ng of total RNA. Three nested multiplex PCR rounds, a slightly modified ARM-PCR method, built the TCR beta libraries. TRBV1-TRBV30 forward primers paired with a C-beta reverse primer were used in the first two PCR rounds, which ran approximately 10 cycles each. TCRdb reprocessed the multiplex PCR reads via MiXCR and lists one record per CDR3 protein. The sample yields roughly 30,000 distinct CDR3 sequences, roughly 70% seen once. The CDR3 is made up of 16 amino acids. Germline lookup yields CDR1 SGHAT and CDR2 FQDESV (reference sequence). As concerns this clonotype: Its antigen is currently unknown. The junction and the germline gene differ at one end; a read error may be behind it.

The sequenced sample was liver tumor tissue from sampling region 3. Regarding subset: tumor region T3, left-lateral pole. This sequence originates from a woman aged 25 to 39 with primary liver carcinoma and hepatitis B virus infection. The rearrangement joins TRBV11-1 to TRBJ2-2; D may match TRBD1 or TRBD2 (5 bases each). CDR3 sequence: CTSSLVRGTNTGELFF. In DNA form, the CDR3 reads TGTACCAGCAGCTTAGTGAGGGGTACGAACACTGGGGAGCTGTTTTTT. The full variable domain, its missing parts supplied by reference TRBV11-1 and TRBJ2-2, is EAEVAQSPRYKITEKSQAVAFWCDPISGHATLYWYRQILGQGPELLVQFQDESVVDDSQLPKDRFSAERLKGVDSTLKIQPAELGDSAMYLCTSSLVRGTNTGELFFGEGSRLTVL.